This record concerns one T cell receptor beta chain sequence. The data stem from a study of cytomegalovirus exposure and HLA in healthy donors. V lost 3 bases to trimming and J lost 2 bases, with 8 bases between them. The CDR3 is 13 amino acids. The V gene's germline CDR1 is SGHNT and CDR2 YYREEE (reference sequence). Vbeta (60) and Jbeta (13) primers were used in the PCR. Method: immunoSEQ multiplex PCR; TCRdb's copy keeps in-frame clones and lacks some. Among fewer than 95,000 clones listed, around 85% were seen once. The sequence derives from a man aged 35 to 55 in good health and CMV-seropositive. Sequencing used PBMCs. The rearrangement links TRBV5-4 to TRBJ2-5; D is ambiguous. The CDR3 sequence is CASSSNRQETQYF. The CDR3 nucleotides read TGTGCCAGCAGCTCTAACAGACAAGAGACCCAGTACTTC.